These 13 T cell receptor beta chains share one sample of origin, sequenced in a study of T cell changes during pregnancy in multiple sclerosis. The table came from immunoSEQ multiplex PCR; TCRdb's copy has only in-frame clones and leaves some out. The repertoire holds tens of thousands of clones, roughly nine tenths seen once, with over 5% in the top ten. The material was peripheral blood, obtained in the third trimester of pregnancy. All receptors come from a female donor in good health, enrolled as a control in a pregnancy study.

The genes are TRBV2 and TRBJ2-5, with 8 bases that match TRBD2. This CDR3 is built from 15 residues. Looked up from germline, CDR1 is SNHLY and CDR2 is FYNNEI. The V segment lost 6 bases and the J segment 5 bases; nucleotides outside the gene matches: 11. Here the CDR3 DNA reads TGTGCCAGCAGGGGACTAGGGGCTTATCGGGAGACCCAGTACTTC. It is translated as CASRGLGAYRETQYF.

This clone has only a few counts. V and J are TRBV4-1 and TRBJ1-1; 7 bases are shared with TRBD1. Germline CDR1 MGHRA, CDR2 YSYEKL. V shed 6 bases and J 5 bases; nucleotides not matched to a gene: 12. There are 15 residues in the CDR3. This CDR3 is CASRETRTGGTEAFF. As DNA, the CDR3 is TGCGCCAGCAGAGAAACCAGGACAGGCGGAACTGAAGCTTTCTTT.

The V and J genes are TRBV28 and TRBJ2-2, with D perhaps TRBD1 (6 bases). V was shortened by 6 bases and J by 6 bases, with 17 bases between the two germline ends. The CDR3 is made up of 15 amino acids. The germline V gene has CDR1 MDHEN and CDR2 SYDVKM. In DNA form, the CDR3 reads TGTGCCAGCAGCCTGGGAAAGGGGGTCTCCGGGGAGCTGTTTTTT. Protein: CASSLGKGVSGELFF.

The V and J genes are TRBV19 and TRBJ1-2; 7 bases line up with TRBD1. The CDR3 is made up of 19 amino acids. Per the germline V gene, CDR1 is LNHDA and CDR2 is SQIVND (reference sequence). Germline trimming cut 4 bases from V and 4 bases from J; bases unmatched to any gene: 21. The CDR3 reads CASSTSGRGDRRAVYGYTF. CDR3 bases: TGTGCCAGTAGTACCTCAGGCAGGGGGGATAGAAGGGCGGTCTATGGCTACACCTTC.

This chain joins TRBV27 and TRBJ1-3, with D possibly matching TRBD1 (6 bases). This CDR3 is 16 amino acids long. Germline-derived CDR1 and CDR2 are MNHEY and SMNVEV (reference sequence). Trimming removed 5 bases from V and 4 bases from J, with 18 bases in between. The CDR3 loop is CASSPEQGLAGNTIYF. In DNA, the CDR3 is TGTGCCAGCAGTCCCGAACAGGGTTTAGCCGGAAACACCATATATTTT.

This clone was observed a single time. This sequence joins TRBV5-1 and TRBJ2-7, with D perhaps TRBD2 (5 bases). V lost 2 bases and J lost 2, with 11 bases in between. The CDR3 is made up of 14 amino acids. CDR1 is SGHRS and CDR2 is YFSETQ in the germline V gene. CDR3 bases: TGCGCCAGCAGCTTACGGGGAACCCCCTACGAGCAGTACTTC. It yields the protein CASSLRGTPYEQYF.

The rearrangement uses TRBV5-1 and TRBJ2-3; TRBD1 matches 7 bases. V was clipped by 0 bases and J by 8 bases; unmatched bases: 12. Germline values: CDR1 SGHRS, CDR2 YFSETQ. This CDR3 has 16 residues. CDR3: CASSLGQGSSEGTQYF. CDR3 sequence (DNA): TGCGCCAGCAGCTTGGGACAGGGATCAAGTGAGGGTACGCAGTATTTT.

This clone was detected once. The chain employs TRBV6-5 and TRBJ2-2, with D perhaps TRBD2 (6 bases). This CDR3 is 13 amino acids long. The germline V and J ends were trimmed by 6 bases and 7 bases, with 12 bases remaining between them. Germline loops: CDR1 MNHEY, CDR2 SVGAGI. The CDR3 here is CASSPRTIGELFF. DNA of the CDR3: TGTGCCAGCAGCCCTCGGACTATCGGGGAGCTGTTTTTT.

The rearrangement links TRBV5-1 to TRBJ2-1; a possible D gene is TRBD2 (7 bases). The CDR3 is 13 residues long. Germline CDR1 SGHRS, CDR2 YFSETQ. The V end lost 7 bases, the J end lost 5 bases, and 13 bases lay between the germline ends. CDR3 in amino acids: CASAQGGDNEQFF. The CDR3 nucleotides read TGCGCCAGCGCCCAAGGGGGGGACAATGAGCAGTTCTTC.

The gene calls are TRBV6-1 and TRBJ2-2; 8 positions agree with TRBD2. The CDR3 consists of 17 residues. CDR1 is MNHNS, CDR2 SASEGT, per germline. Trimming cost V 2 bases and J 3 bases; bases outside gene matches: 8. CDR3 protein: CASSEIIGGADTGELFF. The CDR3, as DNA: TGTGCCAGCAGTGAAATTATCGGGGGGGCCGACACCGGGGAGCTGTTTTTT.

The CDR3 DNA reads as TGTGCCAGCAGTGAAGGCGGAGCGAGAACCGGGGAGCTGTTTTTT. This encodes CASSEGGARTGELFF. The chain links TRBV2 to TRBJ2-2; D is unresolved. V was clipped by 1 base and J by 5 bases, with 11 bases between them. Per the germline V gene, CDR1 is SNHLY and CDR2 is FYNNEI. This CDR3 comprises 15 residues. The complete variable domain, with remaining parts taken from reference TRBV2 and TRBJ2-2, reads EPEVTQTPSHQVTQMGQEVILRCVPISNHLYFYWYRQILGQKVEFLVSFYNNEISEKSEIFDDQFSVERPDGSNFTLKIRSTKLEDSAMYFCASSEGGARTGELFFGEGSRLTVL.

The V call is TRBV14, the J call TRBJ1-1; TRBD1 matches at 8 bases. The CDR3 is 15 amino acids. The junction had 9 bases not matched to a gene; V was cut back by 6 bases and J by 3 bases. In germline, CDR1 is SGHDN, CDR2 FVKESK. CDR3 DNA sequence: TGTGCCAGCAGTACTAGGACAGGGCGGCACACTGAAGCTTTCTTT. It translates to CASSTRTGRHTEAFF.

The chain has TRBV7-2 and TRBJ2-1, with 7 bases that match TRBD2. Trimming removed 6 bases from V and 13 bases from J; junction bases left unmatched: 6. Germline V lookup: CDR1 SGHTA, CDR2 FQGNSA. The CDR3 is 11 residues long. The CDR3 DNA reads as TGTGCCAGCAGGGGTAGCGGGTCCCAGTTCTTC. Protein: CASRGSGSQFF.